Listed below are T cell receptor beta chains from one sample, sequenced in a study of blood T cell repertoires in COVID-19. Clones were sequenced by immunoSEQ multiplex PCR, and TCRdb holds only the in-frame ones, with some missing. This table holds 350,000 to 400,000 clones, approximately 87% found once. Sequencing used PBMCs or T cells enriched from blood (not recorded which). Receptors were obtained from a woman aged 30 to 39 with acute COVID-19. The CDR3 runs from the conserved cysteine through the conserved F or W. A D gene is named only where the DNA matches it firmly. A clone size is listed for some rows: how often the clone was seen (once, few, many), or a class if it is expanded.

TRBV19	.	TRBJ2-1	.	TGTGCCAGTAGTCTACCGGACTTTCACAATGAGCAGTTCTTC	CASSLPDFHNEQFF
TRBV3-1/TRBV3-2	few	TRBJ1-6	.	TGTGCCAGCAGCCAACCGGGAGATTCACCCCTCCACTTT	CASSQPGDSPLHF
TRBV7-3	.	TRBJ2-2	.	TGTGCCAGCAGCAATAGCCCGGGGACCGGGGAGCTGTTTTTT	CASSNSPGTGELFF
TRBV5-1	.	TRBJ2-3	.	TGCGCCAGCAGCTTGGGGTTGAGGGAGGCCACAGATACGCAGTATTTT	CASSLGLREATDTQYF
TRBV5-6	.	TRBJ1-2	.	TGTGCCAGCAGCTTGGGCTCAGGGGTAGCCGGCTACACCTTC	CASSLGSGVAGYTF
TRBV27	.	TRBJ1-1	TRBD1	TGTGCCAGCAGTAACAGGGGGACTGAAGCTTTCTTT	CASSNRGTEAFF
TRBV5-1	.	TRBJ1-3	.	TGCGCCAGCAGCGGGGGCCTAGGCACTGGAAACACCATATATTTT	CASSGGLGTGNTIYF
TRBV10-2	.	TRBJ2-1	TRBD2	TGCGCCAGCAGGCCAGGGACTAGCGGGTCGATTAGCTCCTACAATGAGCAGTTCTTC	CASRPGTSGSISSYNEQFF
TRBV27	.	TRBJ2-1	TRBD1	TGTGCCAGCAGACGAGTTGGACAGGGGGCGATCAATGAGCAGTTCTTC	CASRRVGQGAINEQFF
TRBV5-4	once	TRBJ1-2	TRBD1	TGTGCCAGCACCATACAGGGGCTCTATGGCTACACCTTC	CASTIQGLYGYTF
TRBV19	.	TRBJ1-1	TRBD1	TGTGCCAGTAGTAGGGACAGGGGGCGGGGCACTGAAGCTTTCTTT	CASSRDRGRGTEAFF
TRBV6-1	.	TRBJ1-5	.	TGTGCCAGCAGTGAAGCTAGCGGGGGCTGGGGGCAGCCCCAGCATTTT	CASSEASGGWGQPQHF
TRBV4-1	.	TRBJ2-7	.	TGCGCCAGCAGCCAAGAGCCAATGACACGACGGAACTACGAGCAGTACTTC	CASSQEPMTRRNYEQYF
TRBV7-2	few	TRBJ1-5	.	TGTGCCAGCAGCTTCGGGGTGGGGTTGGGGCAGCCCCAGCATTTT	CASSFGVGLGQPQHF
TRBV7-9	once	TRBJ1-1	.	TGTGCCAGCAGCTTAGGGTCTGGGTTTGACTCGAACACTGAAGCTTTCTTT	CASSLGSGFDSNTEAFF
TRBV5-1	.	TRBJ2-1	TRBD2	TGCGCCAGCAGCCCGGCTAGCGGGGGGGCCTACAATGAGCAGTTCTTC	CASSPASGGAYNEQFF
TRBV5-6	.	TRBJ2-7	.	TGTGCCAGCAGCTTTTGGGCAGGTGGATACGAGCAGTACTTC	CASSFWAGGYEQYF
TRBV2	.	TRBJ1-5	TRBD1	TGTGCCAGCAGAACTTCCCGGGACAGTTCACCCCAGCATTTT	CASRTSRDSSPQHF
TRBV2	once	TRBJ1-2	.	TGTGCCAGCAGTGAACGGGGGGCGAGAGGCTACACCTTC	CASSERGARGYTF
TRBV7-9	few	TRBJ2-1	TRBD2	TGTGCCAGCAGCCAGGGACTAGCGGTCAATGAGCAGTTCTTC	CASSQGLAVNEQFF
TRBV7-3	.	TRBJ1-2	TRBD1	TGTGCCAGCAGCTTACTCGGGACAGAAGACCTCTATGGCTACACCTTC	CASSLLGTEDLYGYTF
TRBV2	.	TRBJ1-6	TRBD1	TGTGCCAGCAGTCCACAGGGGATGGATAATTCACCCCTCCACTTT	CASSPQGMDNSPLHF
TRBV12-5	.	TRBJ2-1	.	TGTGCTAGTGGTTCACGACTGCCCTCCTACAATGAGCAGTTCTTC	CASGSRLPSYNEQFF
TRBV5-6	.	TRBJ1-5	.	TGTGCCAGCAGCTTGGGGCGGATAGCAAATCAGCCCCAGCATTTT	CASSLGRIANQPQHF
TRBV7-3	.	TRBJ2-1	.	TGTGCCAGCAGCTCCCTAGCAGGTGAGCAGTTCTTC	CASSSLAGEQFF
TRBV5-1	.	TRBJ2-6	.	TGCGCCAGCAGCTTAGCGTCTGGGGCCAACGTCCTGACTTTC	CASSLASGANVLTF
TRBV5-1	.	TRBJ2-1	TRBD1	TGCGCCAGCAGCTTGGCCAGGCGGACAGGGGATTCTAAGAGCTCCTACAATGAGCAGTTCTTC	CASSLARRTGDSKSSYNEQFF
TRBV7-2	.	TRBJ2-1	TRBD1	TGTGCCAGCAGCTTCCGGACAGGACGCCGTGAGCAGTTCTTC	CASSFRTGRREQFF
TRBV4-3	.	TRBJ2-2	.	TGCGCCAGCAGCCAATGGGGGCCCACCGGGGAGCTGTTTTTT	CASSQWGPTGELFF
TRBV10-2	.	TRBJ2-7	TRBD2	TGCGCCAGTGCCGCGGGGGGGGCCCTCTACGAGCAGTACTTC	CASAAGGALYEQYF
TRBV7-2	once	TRBJ1-3	.	TGTGCCAGCAGCTTAGTAGGGCCAGGGCCTAGTGGAAACACCATATATTTT	CASSLVGPGPSGNTIYF
TRBV5-1	once	TRBJ1-1	.	TGCGCCAGCAGCTTTTTGGGGGCAGTGGCTTTCTTT	CASSFLGAVAFF
TRBV30	.	TRBJ2-5	TRBD2	TGTGCCTGGAGTGTAGGGACTAGTTTTTTTGAGACCCAGTACTTC	CAWSVGTSFFETQYF
TRBV28	.	TRBJ1-2	.	TGTGCCAGCGCCTCGGTGACTATCTATGGCTACACCTTC	CASASVTIYGYTF
TRBV24-1	.	TRBJ2-1	TRBD1	TGTGCCACCAGTGATCGGGGGACAGGGGGCTTCGGCAATGAGCAGTTCTTC	CATSDRGTGGFGNEQFF
TRBV7-8	.	TRBJ1-5	.	TGTGCCAGCAGCTCTTATTCAACAGGGTATTATGGTGATAGCAATCAGCCCCAGCATTTT	CASSSYSTGYYGDSNQPQHF
TRBV6-1	.	TRBJ2-3	TRBD2	TGTGCCAGCAGTGAACTCGCGGCTAGCGGGGGAGGTACGCAGTATTTT	CASSELAASGGGTQYF
TRBV19	.	TRBJ1-6	.	TGTGCCAGTCCCATGATGCGAGGGACCCTCCACTTT	CASPMMRGTLHF
TRBV30	.	TRBJ1-3	.	TGTGCCTGGAGTGAGGTAGCGGGAAACACCATATATTTT	CAWSEVAGNTIYF
TRBV19	.	TRBJ1-1	.	TGTGCCAGTAGGAAGGACAGCATGAACACTGAAGCTTTCTTT	CASRKDSMNTEAFF
TRBV5-6	.	TRBJ2-7	.	TGTGCCAGCAACTATTTTGGGAGCGAGCAGTACTTC	CASNYFGSEQYF
TRBV7-8	.	TRBJ2-5	.	TGTGCCAGCAGCCCCACCTCCCTATCCCCAGGCTCAGGGACCCAGTACTTC	CASSPTSLSPGSGTQYF
TRBV3-1/TRBV3-2	.	TRBJ2-7	TRBD1	TGTGCCAGCAGCCAAGGACAGGGGGTGAGCTACGAGCAGTACTTC	CASSQGQGVSYEQYF
TRBV30	.	TRBJ1-5	TRBD1	TGTGCCTGGAGTTCTGATAAGACAGGGGGGAGCAATCAGCCCCAGCATTTT	CAWSSDKTGGSNQPQHF
TRBV12-5	.	TRBJ1-5	TRBD1	TGTGCTAGTGGTTTGGCATTCTCGCTCCGGGACAGGGGTCCCTCTGGTCTAGGCAATCAGCCCCAGCATTTT	CASGLAFSLRDRGPSGLGNQPQHF
TRBV6-5	.	TRBJ1-6	.	TGTGCCAGCAGTTGGGCAGATTATTCACCCCTCCACTTT	CASSWADYSPLHF
TRBV7-9	.	TRBJ1-6	TRBD1	TGTGCCAGCAGCGCTACAGGGGGCCGAAATAATTCACCCCTCCACTTT	CASSATGGRNNSPLHF
TRBV9	.	TRBJ2-2	.	TGTGCCAGCAGCGTAGCTCCGGGGGAGACTAACACCGGGGAGCTGTTTTTT	CASSVAPGETNTGELFF
TRBV5-1	.	TRBJ2-1	TRBD2	TGCGCCAGCAGCGCGGGCCGACTAGCGGAACACAATGAGCAGTTCTTC	CASSAGRLAEHNEQFF
TRBV7-3	.	TRBJ2-3	TRBD2	TGTGCCAGCAGCTTACGCGGGGGTGCCATAGATACGCAGTATTTT	CASSLRGGAIDTQYF
TRBV7-8	.	TRBJ2-1	TRBD1	TGTGCCAGCAGCCTGGACAGGGGCAATGAGCAGTTCTTC	CASSLDRGNEQFF
TRBV10-1	.	TRBJ1-2	.	TGCGCCAGCAGTGATAATGTTGCGGGAAAGGCTGGCTACACCTTC	CASSDNVAGKAGYTF
TRBV29-1	.	TRBJ2-2	.	TGCAGCGTTCCCCAGGACACCGGGGAGCTGTTTTTT	CSVPQDTGELFF
TRBV27	.	TRBJ1-4	.	TGTGCCAGCAGCCTGTATGGGGGCGCGGATGAAAAACTGTTTTTT	CASSLYGGADEKLFF
TRBV20-1	.	TRBJ2-3	TRBD1	TGCAGTGCTAGTCGGACAGGGGGAGATACGCAGTATTTT	CSASRTGGDTQYF
TRBV11-3	.	TRBJ2-5	TRBD1	TGTGCCAGCAGCTTCGGGACAGGGGGACAAGAGACCCAGTACTTC	CASSFGTGGQETQYF